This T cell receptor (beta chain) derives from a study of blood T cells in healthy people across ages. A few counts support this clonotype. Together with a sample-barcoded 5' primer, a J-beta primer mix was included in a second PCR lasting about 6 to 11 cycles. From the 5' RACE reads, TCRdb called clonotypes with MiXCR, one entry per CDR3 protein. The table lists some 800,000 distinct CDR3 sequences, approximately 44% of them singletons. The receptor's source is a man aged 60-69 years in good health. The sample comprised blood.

CDR3 region: CASSQGRLAGEEETQYF. In DNA form, the CDR3 reads TGCGCCAGCAGCCAGGGTAGACTAGCGGGGGAGGAAGAGACCCAGTACTTC. The genes are TRBV4-3 and TRBJ2-5; the match to TRBD2 covers 12 bases. V lost 3 bases, J lost 3 bases, and 8 bases stayed unmatched. The CDR3 runs to 17 residues. In germline, CDR1 is LGHNA, CDR2 YSLEER.